What follows are 21 T cell receptor beta chains derived from one specimen sequenced in a study of T-cell reconstitution after alpha-beta-depleted transplantation in children. The authors prepared the TCRbeta library with unique molecular identifiers. In TCRdb, the PCR reads were re-called with MiXCR into one record per CDR3 protein. The sample carries approximately 350,000 distinct CDR3 sequences, under 13% recorded once. Sequencing used PBMCs from the stem cell graft donor, obtained from the stem cell graft. These receptors were collected from a human donor who donated a stem cell graft to a child with acute lymphoblastic leukemia.

This clonotype occurred many times. This rearrangement joins TRBV7-2 to TRBJ2-1; no reliable D call. The V gene lost 7 bases and the J gene lost 7 bases, with 8 bases spanning the gap. The CDR3 has 11 amino acids. Germline V gene lookup returns CDR1 SGHTA and CDR2 FQGNSA. Here the CDR3 DNA reads TGTGCCAGCATGCAGATGAATGAGCAGTTCTTC. It codes for CASMQMNEQFF.

This clonotype was seen only a few times. The chain couples TRBV4-2 to TRBJ2-3, with D tentatively TRBD2 (6 bases). The CDR3 is 16 residues long. The V gene's germline CDR1 is LGHNA and CDR2 YNFKEQ. Trimming removed 0 bases from V and 4 bases from J, with 14 bases in between. The CDR3 sequence is CASSQETGSRADTQYF. CDR3 DNA: TGTGCCAGCAGCCAAGAGACCGGGAGTAGGGCAGATACGCAGTATTTT.

This clonotype was seen a few times. The V and J genes are TRBV5-1 and TRBJ1-2, with TRBD1 matching 11 bases. The V segment lost 0 bases and the J segment 0 bases; nucleotides outside the gene matches: 4. Germline loops: CDR1 SGHRS, CDR2 YFSETQ. This CDR3 spans 17 amino acids. CDR3 nucleotides: TGCGCCAGCAGCTTGGGGGACAGGGGGATAACTAACTATGGCTACACCTTC. This encodes CASSLGDRGITNYGYTF. The whole variable domain, filled in from reference TRBV5-1 and TRBJ1-2, reads KAGVTQTPRYLIKTRGQQVTLSCSPISGHRSVSWYQQTPGQGLQFLFEYFSETQRNKGNFPGRFSGRQFSNSRSEMNVSTLELGDSALYLCASSLGDRGITNYGYTFGSGTRLTVV.

In its sample, this clonotype was seen a few times. The V call is TRBV25-1, the J call TRBJ2-1; 8 bases agree with TRBD2. V lost 0 bases and J lost 6; bases outside the gene matches: 4. CDR1 and CDR2 (germline): MGHDK, SYGVNS. CDR3 size: 15 residues. The CDR3 region is CASSEYASGGNEQFF. The CDR3 region has the DNA TGTGCCAGCAGTGAATATGCAAGCGGGGGCAATGAGCAGTTCTTC.

A few counts support this clonotype. This chain links TRBV5-5 with TRBJ1-5; no clear D gene. Looked up from germline, CDR1 is SGHKS and CDR2 is YYEKEE (reference sequence). The CDR3 loop spans 13 amino acids. V lost 0 bases, J lost 9 bases, and 10 bases lay in between. CDR3 sequence reads: CASSLVGRGPQHF. CDR3 DNA: TGTGCCAGCAGCTTGGTGGGTCGCGGGCCCCAGCATTTT.

In its sample, this clonotype was seen a few times. The V gene is TRBV28, the J gene TRBJ2-7; D remains unclear. This CDR3 contains 15 residues. Germline CDR1 reads MDHEN; CDR2 reads SYDVKM. Trimming removed 0 bases at V and 1 base at J, with 10 bases between. The CDR3 nucleotides read TGTGCCAGCAGTTTATGGACCGATAGGTCCTACGAGCAGTACTTC. This translates into CASSLWTDRSYEQYF.

The genes are TRBV20-1 and TRBJ2-1, with D tentatively TRBD1 (5 bases). The CDR3 runs 13 residues. Germline-derived CDR1 and CDR2 are DFQATT and SNEGSKA (reference sequence). Trimming cost V 6 bases and J 6 bases, with 15 bases left between them. The CDR3 sequence is CSARDGASNEQFF. The CDR3 nucleotides read TGCAGTGCCAGGGATGGGGCCTCCAATGAGCAGTTCTTC.

This clonotype was counted many times. The chain joins TRBV28 to TRBJ2-1; TRBD1 matches 7 bases. Germline lookup yields CDR1 MDHEN and CDR2 SYDVKM. The J segment lost 0 bases and the V segment lost 6 bases, leaving 11 bases of the junction unmatched. This CDR3 comprises 17 residues. The CDR3 protein is CASRPPTDRASYNEQFF. The DNA for the CDR3 is TGTGCCAGCAGACCACCCACCGACAGGGCCTCCTACAATGAGCAGTTCTTC. Full variable domain (outside the CDR3, taken from reference TRBV28 and TRBJ2-1): DVKVTQSSRYLVKRTGEKVFLECVQDMDHENMFWYRQDPGLGLRLIYFSYDVKMKEKGDIPEGYSVSREKKERFSLILESASTNQTSMYLCASRPPTDRASYNEQFFGPGTRLTVL.

The chain links TRBV7-8 to TRBJ1-1, with D hard to call. The CDR3 runs 16 residues. V shed 1 base and J shed 0 bases, with 12 bases lying between them. Germline CDR1 reads SGHVS; CDR2 reads FQNEAQ. The CDR3 nucleotides read TGTGCCAGCAGCTTAGTTGCACTTCGCATGAACACTGAAGCTTTCTTT. This translates into CASSLVALRMNTEAFF.

The genes are TRBV5-1 and TRBJ2-5, with 9 bases lining up with TRBD1. The V gene's germline CDR1 is SGHRS and CDR2 YFSETQ. J lost 4 bases, V lost 2 bases, and 6 bases had no gene match. There are 15 residues in the CDR3. Written as DNA, the CDR3 is TGCGCCAGCAGCTTACCGGGACAGGGAGGAGAGACCCAGTACTTC. Amino acids: CASSLPGQGGETQYF. Full variable domain (missing parts from reference TRBV5-1 and TRBJ2-5): KAGVTQTPRYLIKTRGQQVTLSCSPISGHRSVSWYQQTPGQGLQFLFEYFSETQRNKGNFPGRFSGRQFSNSRSEMNVSTLELGDSALYLCASSLPGQGGETQYFGPGTRLLVL.

This clonotype occurred a few times. V gene TRBV6-1 combines with J gene TRBJ2-3, with D unclear. Looked up from germline, CDR1 is MNHNS and CDR2 is SASEGT. The germline V and J ends were trimmed by 6 bases and 2 bases, with 12 bases remaining between them. This CDR3 is 14 amino acids long. The CDR3 sequence: CASRGGAPTDTQYF. DNA of the CDR3: TGTGCCAGCAGGGGCGGTGCCCCCACAGATACGCAGTATTTT.

This clonotype was seen only a few times. The V call is TRBV7-2, the J call TRBJ2-1; the D is unclear. The CDR3 has 13 amino acids. Germline-derived CDR1 and CDR2 are SGHTA and FQGNSA. V was trimmed by 8 bases and J by 6 bases, leaving 14 bases between them. CDR3 sequence (DNA): TGTGCCAGCGGCCCTTTTAGGGCCAATGAGCAGTTCTTC. Its translation: CASGPFRANEQFF. Full variable domain (outside the CDR3, taken from reference TRBV7-2 and TRBJ2-1): GAGVSQSPSNKVTEKGKDVELRCDPISGHTALYWYRQSLGQGLEFLIYFQGNSAPDKSGLPSDRFSAERTGGSVSTLTIQRTQQEDSAVYLCASGPFRANEQFFGPGTRLTVL.

This clonotype was seen a handful of times. This chain connects TRBV6-4 to TRBJ1-1; perhaps TRBD1 as D (6 bases). Germline values: CDR1 MRHNA, CDR2 SNTAGT. The CDR3 contains 13 residues. V was clipped by 4 bases and J by 4 bases, with 10 bases between them. The CDR3 DNA follows: TGTGCCAGCAGTGCAGGGGACGCCACTGAAGCTTTCTTT. Translation: CASSAGDATEAFF.

This clonotype appeared a few times. This chain joins TRBV5-5 and TRBJ2-1, with TRBD2 matching 7 bases. Germline V gene lookup returns CDR1 SGHKS and CDR2 YYEKEE (reference sequence). The CDR3 length is 15 residues. Germline trimming cut 7 bases from V and 5 bases from J; bases unmatched to any gene: 12. As DNA, the CDR3 is TGTGCCAGCGGGTTCGGGGAGGGTGCGAACAATGAGCAGTTCTTC. The encoded protein is CASGFGEGANNEQFF.

This clonotype was counted at least ten times. The chain carries TRBV27 and TRBJ2-5; D is possibly TRBD1 (6 bases). Germline CDR1 reads MNHEY; CDR2 reads SMNVEV (reference sequence). The CDR3 has 14 amino acids. Trimming removed 3 bases at V and 4 bases at J, with 12 bases between. As DNA, the CDR3 is TGTGCCAGCAGTTTCAACAGGGTAGCAGAGACCCAGTACTTC. Translating gives CASSFNRVAETQYF.

This clonotype was seen a handful of times. This chain links TRBV29-1 with TRBJ1-1; D is undetermined. Germline CDR1 SQVTM, CDR2 ANQGSEA. Between the trimmed V and J ends, which lost 5 bases and 2 bases, there was a span of 18 bases. The CDR3 has 15 amino acids. The CDR3 protein is CSVLNTEGVNTEAFF. CDR3 sequence (DNA): TGCAGCGTTTTGAACACAGAAGGAGTAAACACTGAAGCTTTCTTT.

The sample holds many counts of this clonotype. The rearrangement links TRBV5-1 to TRBJ2-3, with 10 bases aligning to TRBD2. This CDR3 contains 17 residues. Looked up from germline, CDR1 is SGHRS and CDR2 is YFSETQ. Trimming took 0 bases from V and 4 from J; bases not matched to a gene: 8. CDR3 residues: CASSLGALAGASDTQYF. The CDR3 coding sequence is TGCGCCAGCAGCTTGGGAGCCCTAGCGGGAGCCTCAGATACGCAGTATTTT.

The sample holds many counts of this clonotype. The chain carries TRBV28 and TRBJ2-5; D is possibly TRBD2 (5 bases). Trimming removed 3 bases at V and 3 bases at J, with 17 bases between. Germline V lookup: CDR1 MDHEN, CDR2 SYDVKM. The CDR3 is 16 amino acids. In nucleotides, the CDR3 is TGTGCCAGCAGTTTCCGGCCGGGATTTTGGGAAGAGACCCAGTACTTC. Translation: CASSFRPGFWEETQYF.

This clonotype showed up many times. The genes are TRBV5-5 and TRBJ2-5; perhaps TRBD2 as D (6 bases). This CDR3 has 13 residues. The V gene's germline CDR1 is SGHKS and CDR2 YYEKEE (reference sequence). The V gene lost 5 bases and the J gene lost 3 bases, with 11 bases spanning the gap. The CDR3 is CASRPTGEETQYF. DNA of the CDR3: TGTGCCAGCAGGCCCACGGGGGAAGAGACCCAGTACTTC.

This clonotype was seen repeatedly, ten times or more. J is TRBJ2-4 and V is TRBV28; D gene ambiguous. This CDR3 is built from 15 residues. The germline V and J ends were trimmed by 1 base and 1 base, with 8 bases remaining between them. CDR1 and CDR2 (germline): MDHEN, SYDVKM. The CDR3 nucleotides read TGTGCCAGCAGTTTATTGGGCACGGCCAAAAACATTCAGTACTTC. It encodes CASSLLGTAKNIQYF.

The genes are TRBV12-3 or TRBV12-4 and TRBJ2-3; 8 bases map to TRBD2. V was pared by 5 bases and J by 5 bases, with 9 bases of the junction left unmatched. The CDR3 contains 15 residues. The CDR3 nucleotides read TGTGCCAGCAGTCAAAGAATAGCGGGGAAAGATACGCAGTATTTT. Its translation is CASSQRIAGKDTQYF.